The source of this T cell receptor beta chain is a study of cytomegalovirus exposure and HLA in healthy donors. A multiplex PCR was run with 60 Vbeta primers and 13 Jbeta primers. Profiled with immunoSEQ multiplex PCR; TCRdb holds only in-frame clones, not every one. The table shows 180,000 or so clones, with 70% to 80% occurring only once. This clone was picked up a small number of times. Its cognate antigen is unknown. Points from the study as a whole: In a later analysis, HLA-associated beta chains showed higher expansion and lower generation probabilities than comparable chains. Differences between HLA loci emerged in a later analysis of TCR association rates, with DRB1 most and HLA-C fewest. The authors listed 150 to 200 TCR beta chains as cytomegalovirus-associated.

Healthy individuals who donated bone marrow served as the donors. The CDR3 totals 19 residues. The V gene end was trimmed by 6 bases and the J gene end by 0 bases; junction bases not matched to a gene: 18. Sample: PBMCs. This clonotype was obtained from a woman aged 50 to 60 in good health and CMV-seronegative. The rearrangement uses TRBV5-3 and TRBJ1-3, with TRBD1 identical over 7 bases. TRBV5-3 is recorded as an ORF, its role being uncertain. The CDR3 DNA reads TGTGCCAGAACACCGGGGGACAGTCCTCTTGGGAGCTCTGGAAACACCATATATTTT. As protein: CARTPGDSPLGSSGNTIYF.